This T cell receptor (beta chain) was recorded in a study of T cell responses to AZD1222 COVID-19 vaccine. Study-level background: The analysis combined second doses at about 4 or about 12 weeks.

Findings of the study overall: Only a handful of individuals given AZD1222 were seropositive at baseline. All repertoire sampling was performed exclusively after the peak T cell response. Clonal diversity may have been underestimated, and the donors were mostly white British, with more females than males.

Generated by immunoSEQ multiplex PCR, the TCRdb table keeps only in-frame clones and is missing some. The sample gives 100,000 to 150,000 clones, less than 95% of which show up once; 5.4% is in the top ten. V was shortened by 2 bases and J by 4 bases, with 9 bases between the two germline ends. In germline, CDR1 is SGHNT, CDR2 YYREEE (reference sequence). The CDR3 length is 14 residues. A remark on this clone: Antigen specificity is unknown.

Specimen: peripheral blood, collected on day 0 of AZD1222 vaccination. The chain recombines TRBV5-4 with TRBJ1-4; weak D call: TRBD1 (6 bases). The receptor comes from an adult in good health. The CDR3 DNA sequence: TGTGCCAGCAGCTTACAGGGAATTAATGAAAAACTGTTTTTT. Amino acids: CASSLQGINEKLFF.